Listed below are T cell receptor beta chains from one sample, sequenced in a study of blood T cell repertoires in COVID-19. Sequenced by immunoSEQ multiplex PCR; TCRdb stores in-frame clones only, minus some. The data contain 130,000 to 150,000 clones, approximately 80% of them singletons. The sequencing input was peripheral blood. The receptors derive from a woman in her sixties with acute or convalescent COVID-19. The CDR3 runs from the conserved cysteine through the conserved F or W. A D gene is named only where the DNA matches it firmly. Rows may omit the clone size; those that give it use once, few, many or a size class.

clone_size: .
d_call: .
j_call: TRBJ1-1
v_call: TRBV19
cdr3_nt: TGTGCCAGTAGTATAGGGGTAGGGGGTTGGACTGAAGCTTTCTTT
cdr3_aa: CASSIGVGGWTEAFF

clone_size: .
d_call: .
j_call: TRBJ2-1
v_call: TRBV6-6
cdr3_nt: TGTGCCAGCAGAGCCTTGGGGCGGACAGATGAGCAGTTCTTC
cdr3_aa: CASRALGRTDEQFF

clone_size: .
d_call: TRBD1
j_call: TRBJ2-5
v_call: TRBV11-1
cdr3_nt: TGTGCCAGCAGCTTGGTCCCCCTACAGGGGGCAGAGACCCAGTACTTC
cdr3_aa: CASSLVPLQGAETQYF

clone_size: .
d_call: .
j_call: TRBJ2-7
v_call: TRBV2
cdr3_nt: TGTGCCAGCAGCGCCGGACTTCCGGTCTACGAGCAGTACTTC
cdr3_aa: CASSAGLPVYEQYF

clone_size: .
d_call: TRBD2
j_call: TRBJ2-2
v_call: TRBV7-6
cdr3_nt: TGTGCCAGCAGCTTAGCTACTAGCGGGAGAGGAGCGAACACCGGGGAGCTGTTTTTT
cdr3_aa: CASSLATSGRGANTGELFF

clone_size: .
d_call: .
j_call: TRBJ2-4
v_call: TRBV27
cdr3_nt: TGTGCCAGCAGTCCAATTACGGGATCGGCGGAGCGAAAAAACATTCAGTACTTC
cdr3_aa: CASSPITGSAERKNIQYF

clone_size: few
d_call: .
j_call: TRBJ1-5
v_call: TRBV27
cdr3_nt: TGTGCCACCAGGGGCGCAGGCAGCCTACAGCCCCAGCATTTT
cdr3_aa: CATRGAGSLQPQHF

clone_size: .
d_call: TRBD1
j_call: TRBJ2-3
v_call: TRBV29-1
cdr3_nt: TGCAGCGGGGGACAGAAATCAATCACAGATACGCAGTATTTT
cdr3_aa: CSGGQKSITDTQYF

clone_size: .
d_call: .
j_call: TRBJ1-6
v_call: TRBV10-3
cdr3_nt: TGTGCCATCAGTGAAGGAGACAGCCCTTCACCCCTCCACTTT
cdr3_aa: CAISEGDSPSPLHF

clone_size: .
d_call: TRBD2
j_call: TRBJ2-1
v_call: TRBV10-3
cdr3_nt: TGTGCCATCAGTGATAGGTCTAGCGGGAGCGGTGAGCAGTTCTTC
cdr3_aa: CAISDRSSGSGEQFF

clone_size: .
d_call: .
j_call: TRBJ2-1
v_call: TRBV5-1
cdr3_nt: TGCGCCAGCAGCTTGGTTGCCAGGGTTGAGCAGTTCTTC
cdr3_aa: CASSLVARVEQFF

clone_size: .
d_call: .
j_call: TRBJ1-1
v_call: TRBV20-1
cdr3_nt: TGCAGTGCTAGTTCTTTAGTCGTGAACACTGAAGCTTTCTTT
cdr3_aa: CSASSLVVNTEAFF

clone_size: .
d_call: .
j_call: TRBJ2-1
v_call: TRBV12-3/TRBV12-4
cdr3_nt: TGTGCCAGCAGTTTCCGGGGTGAGCAGTTCTTC
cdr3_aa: CASSFRGEQFF

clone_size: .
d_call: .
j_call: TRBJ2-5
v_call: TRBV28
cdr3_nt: TGTGCCAGCAGTTTTCGGCTGGGGCTAGGGCGTGAGACCCAGTACTTC
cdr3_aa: CASSFRLGLGRETQYF

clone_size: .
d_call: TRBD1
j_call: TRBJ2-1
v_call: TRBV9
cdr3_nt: TGTGCCAGCAGCGTGGGACAGTCCAATGAGCAGTTCTTC
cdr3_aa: CASSVGQSNEQFF

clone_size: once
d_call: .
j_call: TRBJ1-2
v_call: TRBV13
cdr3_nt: TGTGCCAGCAGCCGGATTGGGGAGTCTAACTATGGCTACACCTTC
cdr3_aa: CASSRIGESNYGYTF

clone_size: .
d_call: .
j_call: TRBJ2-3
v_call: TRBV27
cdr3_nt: TGTGCCAGCAGTTTCACAGGGAGGGATACAGATACGCAGTATTTT
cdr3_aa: CASSFTGRDTDTQYF

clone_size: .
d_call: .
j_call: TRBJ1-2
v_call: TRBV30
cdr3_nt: TGTGCCTGGGTCACCGACACGACACCCATCTATGGCTACACCTTC
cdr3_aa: CAWVTDTTPIYGYTF

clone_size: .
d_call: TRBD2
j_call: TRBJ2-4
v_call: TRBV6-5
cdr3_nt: TGTGCCAGCAGCCGATCCGGACTAGCTAAAAACATTCAGTACTTC
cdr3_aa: CASSRSGLAKNIQYF

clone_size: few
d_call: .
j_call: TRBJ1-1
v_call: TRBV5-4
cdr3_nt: TGTGCCAGCAGCTTGTGGCAGATCCAGGATGAAGCTTTCTTT
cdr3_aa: CASSLWQIQDEAFF

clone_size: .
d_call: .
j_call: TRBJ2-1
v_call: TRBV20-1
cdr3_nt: TGCAGTGCTAGGCGGGAAAGTGAGCAGTTCTTC
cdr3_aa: CSARRESEQFF

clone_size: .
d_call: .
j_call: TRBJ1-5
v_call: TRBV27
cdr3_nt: TGTGCCAGCAGTTTAACTAATGGCCACAATCAGCCCCAGCATTTT
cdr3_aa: CASSLTNGHNQPQHF

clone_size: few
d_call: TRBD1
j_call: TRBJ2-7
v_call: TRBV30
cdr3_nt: TGTGCCTTAGCAGGGACAGGGTCCCCGAAGCAGTACTTC
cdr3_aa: CALAGTGSPKQYF

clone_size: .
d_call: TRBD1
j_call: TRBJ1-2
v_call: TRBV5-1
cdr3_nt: TGCGCCAGCAGTTTGGGACAGAGCTTCTTACCCTATGGCTACACCTTC
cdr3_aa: CASSLGQSFLPYGYTF

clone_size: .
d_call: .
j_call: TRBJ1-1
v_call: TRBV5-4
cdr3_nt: TGTGCCAGCAGCTTGGACCTCAGGGGGAACACTGAAGCTTTCTTT
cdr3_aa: CASSLDLRGNTEAFF

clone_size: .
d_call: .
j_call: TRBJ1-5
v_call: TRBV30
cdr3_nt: TGTGCCTGGGGGGGCCCCCATAGCAATCAGCCCCAGCATTTT
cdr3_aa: CAWGGPHSNQPQHF

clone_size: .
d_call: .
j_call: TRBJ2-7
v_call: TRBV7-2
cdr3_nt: TGTGCCAGCAGTCCGGGACTTGGCTACGAGCAGTACTTC
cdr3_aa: CASSPGLGYEQYF

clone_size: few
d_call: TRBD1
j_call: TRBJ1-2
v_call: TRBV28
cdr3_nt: TGTGCCAGCAGCCTCGTGGACAGGGTAATGAACTATGGCTACACCTTC
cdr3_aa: CASSLVDRVMNYGYTF

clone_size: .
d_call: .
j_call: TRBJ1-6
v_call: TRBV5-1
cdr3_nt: TGCGCCAGCAGCTCCGGGGGGGGTTATTCACCCCTCCACTTT
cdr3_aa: CASSSGGGYSPLHF

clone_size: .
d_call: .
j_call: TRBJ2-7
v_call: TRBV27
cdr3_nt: TGTGCCAGCAGTTGGACGGGGGACGGGGAGCAGTACTTC
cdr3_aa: CASSWTGDGEQYF

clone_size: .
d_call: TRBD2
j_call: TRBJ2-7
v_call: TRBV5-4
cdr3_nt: TGTGCCAGCAGCCCACGACTGAGCGGGAACTCCTACGAGCAGTACTTC
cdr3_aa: CASSPRLSGNSYEQYF

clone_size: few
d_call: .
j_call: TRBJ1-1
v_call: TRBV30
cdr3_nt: TGTGCCTGGAGTGGAGGGGGAGGGACTGAAGCTTTCTTT
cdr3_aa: CAWSGGGGTEAFF

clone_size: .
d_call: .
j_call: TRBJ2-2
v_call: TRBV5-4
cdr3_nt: TGTGCCAGCAGGGCCGGGACACAGAACACCGGGGAGCTGTTTTTT
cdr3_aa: CASRAGTQNTGELFF

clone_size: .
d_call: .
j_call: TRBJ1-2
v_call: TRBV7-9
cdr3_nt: TGTGCCAGCAGCTTGACCTACCGGGACATAACCTTC
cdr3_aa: CASSLTYRDITF

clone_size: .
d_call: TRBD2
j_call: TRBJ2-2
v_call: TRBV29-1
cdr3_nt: TGCAGCGTTGCAGTAGCGGGAGGGCCGATAATCGGGGAGCTGTTTTTT
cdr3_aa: CSVAVAGGPIIGELFF

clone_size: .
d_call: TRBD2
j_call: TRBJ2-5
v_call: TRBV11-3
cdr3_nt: TGTGCCAGCAGCAACGGCCGGCTAGCGGGAGGACAAGAGACCCAGTACTTC
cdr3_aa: CASSNGRLAGGQETQYF

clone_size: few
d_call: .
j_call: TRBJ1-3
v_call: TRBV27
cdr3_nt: TGTGCCAGCAGTTTATCCCCTTATGGGCAAGGAAACACCATATATTTT
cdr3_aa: CASSLSPYGQGNTIYF

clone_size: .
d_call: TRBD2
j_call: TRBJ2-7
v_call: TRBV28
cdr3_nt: TGTGCCAGCGATCGAACTAGCGGAACCTTCTCCTACGAGCAGTACTTC
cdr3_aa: CASDRTSGTFSYEQYF

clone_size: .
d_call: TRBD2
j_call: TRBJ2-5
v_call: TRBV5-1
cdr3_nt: TGCGCCCGCAGCTTGGTTGGGGGGGGTTTTGGGGGACTCCAAGAGACCCAGTACTTC
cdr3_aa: CARSLVGGGFGGLQETQYF

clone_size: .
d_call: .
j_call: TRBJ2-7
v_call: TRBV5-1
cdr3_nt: TGCGCCAGCAGCTTGGAGTGGGGGCGAAAGTACGAGCAGTACTTC
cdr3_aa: CASSLEWGRKYEQYF

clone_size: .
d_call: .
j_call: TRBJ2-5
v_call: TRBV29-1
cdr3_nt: TGCAGCGTGGGAGATATGACCGGAGAGACCCAGTACTTC
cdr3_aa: CSVGDMTGETQYF

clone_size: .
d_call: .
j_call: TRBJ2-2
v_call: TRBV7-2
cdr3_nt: TGTGCCAGCAGCACGTTATGGCCCCCCCGGGAGCTGTTTTTT
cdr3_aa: CASSTLWPPRELFF

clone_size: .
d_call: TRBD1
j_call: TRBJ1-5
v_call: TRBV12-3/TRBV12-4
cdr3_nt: TGTGCCAGCACCTTAGGGGGCCAGCCCCAGCATTTT
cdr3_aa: CASTLGGQPQHF

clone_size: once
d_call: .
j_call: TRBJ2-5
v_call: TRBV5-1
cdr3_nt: TGCGCCAGCAGCTCCCAACCTTTTCCCCAGTTAGGGGGAGAGACCCAGTACTTC
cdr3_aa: CASSSQPFPQLGGETQYF

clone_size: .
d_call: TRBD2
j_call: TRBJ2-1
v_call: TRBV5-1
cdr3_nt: TGCGCCAGCACGGTAGCGGGAGACTACAATGAGCAGTTCTTC
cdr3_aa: CASTVAGDYNEQFF

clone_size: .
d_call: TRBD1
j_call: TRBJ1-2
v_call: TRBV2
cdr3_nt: TGTGCCAGCAGCGACTTAACAGGGGGAAATGGCTACACCTTC
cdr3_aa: CASSDLTGGNGYTF

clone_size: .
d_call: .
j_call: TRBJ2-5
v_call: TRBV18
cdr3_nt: TGTGCCAGCTCACCAAGCCGGAGAGGGGGAGAGACCCAGTACTTC
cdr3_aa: CASSPSRRGGETQYF

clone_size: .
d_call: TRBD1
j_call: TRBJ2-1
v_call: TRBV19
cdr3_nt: TGTGCCAGTAGTATGGGGACAGGGGGTCATGAGCAGTTCTTC
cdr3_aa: CASSMGTGGHEQFF

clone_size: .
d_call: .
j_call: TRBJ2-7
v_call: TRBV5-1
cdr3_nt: TGCGCCAGCTCGACAGGAGCCTACGAGCAGTACTTC
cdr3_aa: CASSTGAYEQYF

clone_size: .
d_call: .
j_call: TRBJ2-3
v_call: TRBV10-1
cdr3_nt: TGCGCCAGCAGCGAGAACAGGGCCACAGATACGCAGTATTTT
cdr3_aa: CASSENRATDTQYF

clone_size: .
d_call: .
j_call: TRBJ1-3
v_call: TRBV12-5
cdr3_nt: TGTGCTAGTGGTTCGGCGGTAGAGAACACCATATATTTT
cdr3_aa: CASGSAVENTIYF

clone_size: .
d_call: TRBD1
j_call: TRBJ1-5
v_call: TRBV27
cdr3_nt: TGTGCCAGCAGTTTAACAGGGGGATCTCAGCCCCAGCATTTT
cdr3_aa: CASSLTGGSQPQHF